This entry is about one T cell receptor beta chain. Its target is unknown. Distinct nucleotide sequences in the sample also encode this CDR3. These data come from a study of shared clonotypes between healthy human individuals. Trimming stripped 3 bases from V and 2 bases from J, with 11 bases between. The CDR3 loop spans 14 amino acids. CDR1 is KGHSH, CDR2 LQKENI, per germline. Sequencing used immunoSEQ multiplex PCR; TCRdb keeps in-frame clones, though not all of them. The table records about 2.4 million clones, approximately 94% of them present only once. Study-level points and caveats: For naive CD4 cells, roughly 4.8% of clonotypes were shared across a few donors. Blood alone was sampled, and tissue repertoires likely differ.

J is TRBJ2-7 and V is TRBV18; D is unclear. Sequencing was done on a sample of naive CD4+ T cells from PBMCs. Sample subset: CD45RA+ positively selected. The sequence derives from a young man in good health. Some clones in this sample may be carry-over from other donors' samples. DNA of the CDR3: TGTGCCAGCTCACCCCCCAGTCAAGCCTACGAGCAGTACTTC. Translation gives CASSPPSQAYEQYF.